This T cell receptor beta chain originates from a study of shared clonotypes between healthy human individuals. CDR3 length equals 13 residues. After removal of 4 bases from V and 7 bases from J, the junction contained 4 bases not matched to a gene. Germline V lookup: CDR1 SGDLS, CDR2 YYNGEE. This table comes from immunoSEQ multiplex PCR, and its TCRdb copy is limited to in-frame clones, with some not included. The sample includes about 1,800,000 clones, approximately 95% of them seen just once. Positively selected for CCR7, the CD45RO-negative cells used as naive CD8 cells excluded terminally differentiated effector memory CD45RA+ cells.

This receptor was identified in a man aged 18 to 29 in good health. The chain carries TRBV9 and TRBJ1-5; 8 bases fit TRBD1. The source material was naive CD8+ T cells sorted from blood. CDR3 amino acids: CASSSQGGQPQHF. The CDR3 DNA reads TGTGCCAGCAGCTCACAGGGGGGGCAGCCCCAGCATTTT.